This T cell receptor (beta chain) was sequenced during a study of cytomegalovirus exposure and HLA in healthy donors. Profiling relied on immunoSEQ multiplex PCR, and the TCRdb table lists in-frame clones only, not all of them. The table shows some 170,000 clones, with around nine tenths occurring only once. After removal of 8 bases from V and 4 bases from J, the junction contained 8 bases not matched to a gene. Germline V gene data show CDR1 as MNHEY and CDR2 as SMNVEV (reference sequence). CDR3 size: 15 residues. The clonotype comes from a man between 18 and 35 years old in good health and CMV-seropositive. The sample comprised PBMCs. The chain carries TRBV27 and TRBJ2-3, with TRBD2 identical over 11 bases. In DNA, the CDR3 is TGTGCCAGCGCTGGTAGCGGGGGGGAGGCAGATACGCAGTATTTT. It is translated as CASAGSGGEADTQYF.